The clone carrying this T cell receptor (beta chain) was detected only once. What it binds is unknown. The data derive from a study of T cell responses to AZD1222 COVID-19 vaccine. Measured with immunoSEQ multiplex PCR; TCRdb has only the in-frame clones, and not every one. The sample lists about 180,000 clones; around 88% were seen once. Study results and caveats: Spike-specific TCR breadth and depth rose after two AZD1222 doses. Baseline serostatus was positive in only a handful of AZD1222 recipients. Scientists sampled the repertoires only once the peak T cell response had passed. Nearly half of unique spike-specific TCRs reportedly avoided B.1.351 and B.1.1.7 mutated regions.

Trimming removed 5 bases from V and 5 bases from J; junction bases left unmatched: 14. The CDR3 sequence is 16 residues long. Looked up from germline, CDR1 is SGHTA and CDR2 is FQGNSA. This clonotype was sampled from an adult who received the AZD1222 COVID-19 vaccine. This chain joins TRBV7-2 and TRBJ1-1; 7 bases agree with TRBD1. The sequences come from peripheral blood, collected 28 days after the second AZD1222 dose. The CDR3 coding sequence is TGTGCCAGCAGCCGCCAGGGGGGGACAGTGGCAACTGAAGCTTTCTTT. Translation: CASSRQGGTVATEAFF.